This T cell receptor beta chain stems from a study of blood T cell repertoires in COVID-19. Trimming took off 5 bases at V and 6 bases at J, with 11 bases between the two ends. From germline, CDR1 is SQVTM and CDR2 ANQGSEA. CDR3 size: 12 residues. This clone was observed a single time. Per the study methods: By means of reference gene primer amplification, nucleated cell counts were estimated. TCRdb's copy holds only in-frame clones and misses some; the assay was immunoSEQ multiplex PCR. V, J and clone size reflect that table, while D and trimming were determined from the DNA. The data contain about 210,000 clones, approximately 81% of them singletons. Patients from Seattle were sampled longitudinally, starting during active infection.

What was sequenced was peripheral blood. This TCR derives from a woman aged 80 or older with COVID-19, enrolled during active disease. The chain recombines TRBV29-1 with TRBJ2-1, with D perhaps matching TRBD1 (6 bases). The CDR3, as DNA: TGCAGCGTTTTACAGGGCACCAATGAGCAGTTCTTC. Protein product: CSVLQGTNEQFF.